These 21 T cell receptor beta chains were sequenced from one sample in a study of T-cell memory formation after mild COVID-19 (dated by TCRdb to about 2021). Library generation was performed with 5' RACE. Instrument on record: Illumina NovaSeq 6000. Using fastp at Q25 and MiXCR, TCRdb reprocessed the public reads and kept productive beta chains. Records with the same CDR3 protein are collapsed into one entry carrying the most frequent genes and DNA. This sample has 150,000 to 200,000 distinct CDR3 sequences in its table, and over 10% of those were observed once. Jointly, the top ten make up about 3.3% of the sample. Material: PBMCs or a T cell subset sorted from them (not recorded which). Source of these receptors: a man between 18 and 29 years old who had mild COVID-19 (a few samples of this study predate the infection). The sample titles of this study are shuffled in the database, so cell type and time point are left out; the donor was told from shared clones.

This clonotype turned up a few times. The chain joins TRBV15 to TRBJ1-2; D may be TRBD1 (6 bases). The CDR3 has 14 amino acids. Germline values: CDR1 LNHNV, CDR2 YYDKDF (reference sequence). Trimming cost V 0 bases and J 4 bases, with 9 bases left between them. The CDR3 DNA reads TGTGCCACCAGCAGAGAACAGGGAGTCTATGGCTACACCTTC. This encodes CATSREQGVYGYTF.

The rearrangement links TRBV7-3 to TRBJ2-5; TRBD2 matches 9 bases. The CDR3 has 13 amino acids. Trimming removed 5 bases from V and 4 bases from J; junction bases left unmatched: 2. The germline CDR1 and CDR2 sequences are SGHTA and FQGTGA. The CDR3 bases are TGTGCCAGCAGCATGGGACTAGCAGAGACCCAGTACTTC. Translating it yields CASSMGLAETQYF.

V and J are TRBV4-3 and TRBJ2-7; maybe TRBD1 (6 bases). Germline lookup yields CDR1 LGHNA and CDR2 YSLEER. CDR3 length: 14 amino acids. The V gene lost 0 bases and the J gene lost 7 bases, with 13 bases spanning the gap. CDR3: CASSQDHGGREQYF. Here the CDR3 DNA reads TGCGCCAGCAGCCAAGATCATGGGGGCAGGGAGCAGTACTTC.

This clonotype was found a few times. The V gene is TRBV7-9, the J gene TRBJ2-3, with D possibly matching TRBD2 (7 bases). V was clipped by 6 bases and J by 6 bases, with 16 bases between them. CDR1 is SEHNR, CDR2 FQNEAQ, per germline (reference sequence). The CDR3 is 14 amino acids. The CDR3 nucleotides read TGTGCCAGCAGTAGGGCGGGGGCCGGGGATACGCAGTATTTT. Translated, it gives CASSRAGAGDTQYF.

This clonotype occurred a few times. The V call is TRBV10-3, the J call TRBJ2-7; D is uncertain. Germline CDR1 and CDR2: ENHRY and SYGVKD. Trimming shortened V by 6 bases and J by 3 bases, and 9 bases separated the two germline ends. This CDR3 has 12 amino acids. The CDR3 DNA reads TGTGCCATCAGCGACCTAGGCTACGAGCAGTACGTC. It specifies CAISDLGYEQYV.

The chain joins TRBV12-3 or TRBV12-4 to TRBJ2-2, with TRBD2 as a possible D gene (6 bases). V dropped 0 bases and J dropped 5 bases, with 13 bases sitting between them. The CDR3 extends over 16 amino acids. The CDR3 protein is CASSLAGGDRTGELFF. DNA for the CDR3: TGTGCCAGCAGTTTAGCGGGGGGAGACCGGACCGGGGAGCTGTTTTTT.

This clonotype turned up a few times. The chain links TRBV18 to TRBJ1-3; TRBD1 is a possible D gene (5 bases). The CDR3 length is 16 residues. V was shortened by 3 bases and J by 0 bases, with 12 bases between the two germline ends. Germline CDR1 and CDR2: KGHSH and LQKENI. The CDR3: CASSPRDHISGNTIYF. The CDR3 region has the DNA TGTGCCAGCTCACCCAGGGACCATATCTCTGGAAACACCATATATTTT. Looking up the rest from reference TRBV18 and TRBJ1-3 gives the full variable domain: NAGVMQNPRHLVRRRGQEARLRCSPMKGHSHVYWYRQLPEEGLKFMVYLQKENIIDESGMPKERFSAEFPKEGPSILRIQQVVRGDSAAYFCASSPRDHISGNTIYFGEGSWLTVV.

This clonotype came up a few times. V is TRBV3-1 and J is TRBJ2-3; 8 bases are shared with TRBD2. Germline loops: CDR1 LGHDT, CDR2 YNNKEL (reference sequence). J lost 6 bases, V lost 2 bases, and 13 bases had no gene match. CDR3 length: 17 residues. CDR3 in amino acids: CASSQPRWRGAGDTQYF. Written as DNA, the CDR3 is TGTGCCAGCAGCCAACCTCGGTGGCGGGGGGCCGGGGATACGCAGTATTTT.

The chain is built from TRBV9 and TRBJ2-1; the match to TRBD2 covers 12 bases. The V and J ends lost 4 bases and 9 bases, in that order; junction bases with no gene match: 8. The germline V gene has CDR1 SGDLS and CDR2 YYNGEE. There are 15 residues in the CDR3. The CDR3 DNA follows: TGTGCCAGCAGCCCGAGACTAGCGGGGGACGGTGAGCAGTTCTTC. It is translated as CASSPRLAGDGEQFF.

V is TRBV12-3 or TRBV12-4 and J is TRBJ1-1; unclear D gene. V gave up 4 bases and J gave up 1 base, with 16 bases separating them. The CDR3 totals 16 residues. CDR3: CASSSLGHRGNTEAFF. CDR3 sequence (DNA): TGTGCCAGCAGTTCATTGGGTCACCGTGGGAACACTGAAGCTTTCTTT.

This clonotype has at least ten counts. The chain joins TRBV7-3 to TRBJ1-5; no firm D call. The CDR3 covers 13 residues. Between the trimmed V and J ends, which lost 4 bases and 7 bases, there was a span of 11 bases. Germline V gene sequence: CDR1 SGHTA, CDR2 FQGTGA. CDR3 residues: CASSSFPGQPQHF. The CDR3 nucleotides read TGTGCCAGCAGCTCCTTTCCGGGCCAGCCCCAGCATTTT.

This chain links TRBV25-1 with TRBJ1-5, with TRBD1 as a possible D gene (5 bases). V was shortened by 2 bases and J by 2 bases, with 7 bases between the two germline ends. Germline CDR1 is MGHDK and CDR2 is SYGVNS. The CDR3 has 14 amino acids. The CDR3 sequence: CASSEGRGNQPQHF. Here the CDR3 DNA reads TGTGCCAGCAGTGAAGGCAGGGGCAATCAGCCCCAGCATTTT. Together with reference TRBV25-1 and TRBJ1-5, the CDR3 gives the full variable domain: EADIYQTPRYLVIGTGKKITLECSQTMGHDKMYWYQQDPGMELHLIHYSYGVNSTEKGDLSSESTVSRIRTEHFPLTLESARPSHTSQYLCASSEGRGNQPQHFGDGTRLSIL.

The chain is built from TRBV11-2 and TRBJ2-4; D not resolved. V dropped 3 bases and J dropped 7 bases, with 13 bases sitting between them. The CDR3 extends over 14 amino acids. Germline loops: CDR1 SGHAT, CDR2 FQNNGV. This CDR3 reads CASSFPDGRNIQYF. In DNA form, the CDR3 reads TGTGCCAGCAGCTTCCCAGACGGACGGAACATTCAGTACTTC.

The chain has TRBV6-6 and TRBJ1-6; D is ambiguous. Germline V gives CDR1 MNHNY, CDR2 SVGAGI (reference sequence). V gave up 7 bases and J gave up 6 bases, with 16 bases separating them. This CDR3 has 15 residues. CDR3 residues: CASINQALGNSPLHF. The CDR3 DNA reads as TGTGCCAGCATTAATCAAGCTCTGGGTAATTCACCCCTCCACTTT.

Only a few counts were recorded for this clonotype. V and J are TRBV12-3 or TRBV12-4 and TRBJ1-1, with 7 bases lining up with TRBD1. The CDR3 totals 13 residues. Trimming removed 6 bases from V and 4 bases from J; junction bases left unmatched: 5. The CDR3 protein is CASSRQGFTEAFF. DNA of the CDR3: TGTGCCAGCAGCAGACAGGGATTCACTGAAGCTTTCTTT.

The V and J genes are TRBV6-6 and TRBJ1-2, with TRBD1 matching over 7 bases. CDR3 length: 14 amino acids. Germline CDR1 is MNHNY and CDR2 is SVGAGI (reference sequence). The V segment lost 2 bases and the J segment 5 bases; nucleotides outside the gene matches: 5. CDR3 nucleotides: TGTGCCAGCAGTTACCTTGGACAGGCTTATGGCTACACCTTC. This gives the protein CASSYLGQAYGYTF.

This chain links TRBV5-6 with TRBJ1-5; 9 bases fit TRBD1. The CDR3 has 15 residues. Germline V gene lookup returns CDR1 SGHDT and CDR2 YYEEEE. Germline trimming cut 5 bases from V and 5 bases from J; bases unmatched to any gene: 8. As DNA, the CDR3 is TGTGCCAGCAGTCGGGGGGACAGGGTTTATCAGCCCCAGCATTTT. Its translation: CASSRGDRVYQPQHF.

This clonotype was counted ten times or more. The chain uses TRBV3-1 and TRBJ2-3; D possibly uses TRBD1 or TRBD2 (5 bases each). Per the germline V gene, CDR1 is LGHDT and CDR2 is YNNKEL (reference sequence). CDR3 size: 15 residues. V shed 10 bases and J shed 1 base, with 18 bases lying between them. CDR3 amino acids: CATQKGRWGTDTQYF. CDR3 nucleotides: TGTGCCACCCAGAAGGGACGATGGGGCACAGATACGCAGTATTTT.

There are a few counts of this clonotype. V gene TRBV20-1 combines with J gene TRBJ1-2; the D gene is possibly TRBD1 (6 bases). The germline V and J ends were trimmed by 4 bases and 0 bases, with 9 bases remaining between them. Looked up from germline, CDR1 is DFQATT and CDR2 is SNEGSKA (reference sequence). The CDR3 runs to 13 residues. The CDR3 DNA reads as TGCAGTGCTAAGGGGGGAGCTAACTATGGCTACACCTTC. This translates into CSAKGGANYGYTF.

This clonotype was picked up many times. Here the CDR3 reads CASSAGDSVGETQYF. CDR3 bases: TGCGCCAGCTCCGCCGGGGACAGCGTAGGAGAGACCCAGTACTTC. The gene calls are TRBV5-1 and TRBJ2-5; 7 bases fit TRBD1. J was trimmed by 4 bases and V by 7 bases; bases with no gene match: 13. CDR1 is SGHRS, CDR2 YFSETQ, per germline. This CDR3 is built from 15 residues.

This clonotype has just a few counts. The V gene is TRBV7-2, the J gene TRBJ2-3; a possible D gene is TRBD1 (5 bases). Germline V gene lookup returns CDR1 SGHTA and CDR2 FQGNSA. This CDR3 has 14 amino acids. V lost 2 bases to trimming and J lost 3 bases, with 9 bases between them. CDR3 protein: CASSLRPGTDTQYF. DNA for the CDR3: TGTGCCAGCAGCTTAAGGCCAGGGACAGATACGCAGTATTTT.